This T cell receptor beta chain was obtained from a study of molecular identifiers for immune sequencing clone quantification (dated by TCRdb to 2017 to 2018). With regard to the full study: For a replicate experiment, RNA from approximately 20,000 or 100,000 naive CD8 T cells was divided into five aliquots, of which four were sequenced. This methods study benchmarked molecular-identifier clustering-based TCR repertoire sequencing (MIDCIRS) and TCR RNA copy counting, using CD8 T cells to do so. The paper as a whole reports these results and caveats: Modeling indicated about 3 TCR RNA copies recovered per cell, compared with 7.5 to 10 by digital PCR, which implies a capture efficiency of around 30%. Without barcode sub-clustering, chimeric consensus sequences inflated TCR diversity; chimeras reached as high as 47%. A single cell's worth of spiked-in Jurkat TCR RNA was reported detectable even among about 1.1 million naive CD8 T cells. Spiked-in Jurkat TCR RNA (about ten copies' worth), which is not part of the donor repertoire, was contained in the naive libraries. In CMV-specific effector cells, clones with more than 20 RNA copies accounted for over 98% of molecules, whereas in naive cells such clones accounted for under 1%. Highly expanded clone sizes could be underestimated if identical TCR molecules share a barcode.

The library was produced with PCR. Sequencing instrument: Illumina HiSeq 4000. Bulk TCR libraries were made following a previously described method, with the TCR primers given in Table S5. The Qiagen AllPrep DNA/RNA kit was used to purify total RNA. Before analysis, reads from multiple sequencing runs of one library were combined. On the study's bioinformatics: Reads were retained only if the reads had an exact TCR constant sequence, and the retained reads were trimmed to 150 nt and grouped according to their 12-nt molecular barcodes. Reads inside each barcode group were sub-clustered using a 15% Levenshtein threshold, and a quality-weighted consensus sequence was constructed for each RNA molecule. Non-functional sequences were removed, as were lower-count sequences one edit away from another. Based on a fit of two negative binomial distributions, barcode sub-clusters having less than 20% of the maximum read count were discarded. TCRdb reworked the public reads: Q25 trimming with fastp, MiXCR clone assembly, productive beta chains retained. Rows merge per CDR3 protein into single entries with the most common DNA and genes. TCRdb, rather than the study authors, made the V and J calls. The sample contains about 54,000 distinct CDR3 sequences, roughly a quarter of them found a single time. Over 1.5% of the sample comes from the top ten.

This clonotype was counted a few times. Its antigen is still unknown. Qualities for individual bases were not recorded, and no much larger clone is one base off. Libraries of naive CD8 T cells were built from around 20,000 to 1,000,000 sorted cells, with 10%, 30% or 50% of the purified RNA used. Naive CD8 T cells, defined as CD8+CD4-CCR7+CD45RA+, were FACS-sorted into RLT Plus buffer on a BD FACSAria II. Approximately nine TCR copies' worth of Jurkat RNA were spiked into about 19,000-1,000,000 naive CD8 T cell samples to test detection sensitivity. Enrichment of CD8 T cells was done with RosetteSep CD8+ T Cell Enrichment Cocktail plus Ficoll-Paque, and ACK red cell lysis came afterward. This receptor was identified in a human donor in good health. Some libraries in this study had Jurkat cell RNA spiked in. Material: naive CD8+ T cells from blood, with Jurkat cell RNA spiked in. Reading the label with the study, this specimen's cell subset or site is: FACS-sorted CD8+CD4-CCR7+CD45RA+ naive T cells.

In nucleotide form, the sequence is TGTGCCAGCAGGCCAGGGAGCTCCTACGAGCAGTACTTC. Translated, this gives CASRPGSSYEQYF. The V and J segments used are TRBV7-9 and TRBJ2-7; the D gene may be TRBD1 or TRBD2, since each aligns over 5 bases. Trimming removed 6 bases from V and 0 bases from J, leaving 9 bases between the germline ends. From the germline V gene (reference sequence), CDR1 is SEHNR and CDR2 is FQNEAQ. Including cysteine and phenylalanine, the CDR3 has 13 amino acids. CDR3 DNA is the only sequence kept; it has 39 bases, read in frame from the first base.